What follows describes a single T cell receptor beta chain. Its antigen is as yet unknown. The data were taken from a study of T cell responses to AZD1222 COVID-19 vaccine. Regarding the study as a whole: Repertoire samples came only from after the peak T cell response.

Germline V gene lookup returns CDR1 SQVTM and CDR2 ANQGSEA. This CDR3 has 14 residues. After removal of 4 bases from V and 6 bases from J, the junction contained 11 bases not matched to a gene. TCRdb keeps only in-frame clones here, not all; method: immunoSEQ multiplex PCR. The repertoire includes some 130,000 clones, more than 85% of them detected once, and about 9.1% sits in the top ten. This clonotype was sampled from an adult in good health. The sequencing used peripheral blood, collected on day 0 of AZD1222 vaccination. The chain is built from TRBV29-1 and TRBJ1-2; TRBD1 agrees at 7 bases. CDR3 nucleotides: TGCAGCGTTGGTGGGGAGGGGGCGTTTGATGGCTACACCTTC. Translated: CSVGGEGAFDGYTF.